The rows below give T cell receptor beta chains drawn from one sample of a study of T cell responses to AZD1222 COVID-19 vaccine. Only in-frame clones appear in the TCRdb table, and some are missing; sequencing was by immunoSEQ multiplex PCR. The data show about 140,000 clones, with roughly 90% seen just once and 3.5% to 4.5% held by the top ten. The source material was peripheral blood, sampled 28 days after the second AZD1222 dose. The origin of the receptors is an adult who received the AZD1222 COVID-19 vaccine. CDR3s include the opening cysteine and the closing phenylalanine or tryptophan. Fields, in order: CDR3 DNA, CDR3 protein, D gene, clone size, V gene, J gene. A D gene is named only where the DNA matches it firmly. The listing skips clone size in some rows; elsewhere it reads once, few, many or a size class.

TGTGCCGCTCTAAACCAGGGCCGACACACTGAAGCTTTCTTT	CAALNQGRHTEAFF	.	once	TRBV21-1	TRBJ1-1
TGTGCCAGCAGCTTAGCTGGGACGGAAAAACTGTTTTTT	CASSLAGTEKLFF	.	.	TRBV7-2	TRBJ1-4
TGTGCCACCAGGAATAGACTCTCTGATGGGCCCCAGCATTTT	CATRNRLSDGPQHF	.	.	TRBV15	TRBJ1-5
TGCGCCAGCAGCTCTGAAAGGGGCTGGGAGACCCAGTACTTC	CASSSERGWETQYF	.	once	TRBV5-1	TRBJ2-5
TGTGCCAGCAGCTTAGGGGGCAGGGCGCGAGAGACCCAGTACTTC	CASSLGGRARETQYF	.	.	TRBV7-3	TRBJ2-5
TGTGCCAGCAGTGAAGGAGGGCGTGGGGGCTACACCTTC	CASSEGGRGGYTF	.	.	TRBV6-1	TRBJ1-2
TGTGCCAGCAGTTGGACAGGGGTAAAGCAGCCCCAGCATTTT	CASSWTGVKQPQHF	TRBD1	.	TRBV6-2/TRBV6-3	TRBJ1-5
TGTGCCAGCAGCTTCGGGGGATCGCGAGGCTACACCTTC	CASSFGGSRGYTF	.	.	TRBV7-9	TRBJ1-2
TGTGCCAGTAGCGGGATTTGGACAGGGGACTCCTACGAGCAGTACTTC	CASSGIWTGDSYEQYF	TRBD1	.	TRBV19	TRBJ2-7
TGTGCCAGTAGTATTATCCATACCTACGAGCAGTACTTC	CASSIIHTYEQYF	.	.	TRBV19	TRBJ2-7
TGCAGCGTTCGGAGCCCAACTAATGAAAAACTGTTTTTT	CSVRSPTNEKLFF	.	.	TRBV29-1	TRBJ1-4
TGTGCCAGCAGCTTGCCGACAGGGTGGAGTGAAGCTTTCTTT	CASSLPTGWSEAFF	TRBD1	.	TRBV5-5	TRBJ1-1
TGTGCCAGCAGCTGGGGGACTAGCCCTAGCCGGGAGACCCAGTACTTC	CASSWGTSPSRETQYF	TRBD2	few	TRBV7-9	TRBJ2-5
TGTGCCAGCAGCTTAGAGTTTTGGGGGACAGGACGGAACACCGGGGAGCTGTTTTTT	CASSLEFWGTGRNTGELFF	TRBD1	.	TRBV7-9	TRBJ2-2
TGCAGTGCTAGAGCAGAGACCCAGTACTTC	CSARAETQYF	.	.	TRBV20-1	TRBJ2-5
TGTGCCAGCAGTGTAAGGAAGCGGGAGATTTACGAGCAGTACTTC	CASSVRKREIYEQYF	TRBD2	.	TRBV28	TRBJ2-7
TGTGCCAGCAGCCCCGGACGGGACCAAGAGACCCAGTACTTC	CASSPGRDQETQYF	.	.	TRBV4-2	TRBJ2-5
TGTGCCAGTAGGGGCACAGGGGCGCGGTATCAGCCCCAGCATTTT	CASRGTGARYQPQHF	TRBD1	.	TRBV19	TRBJ1-5
TGTGCCAGCAGCCCCCGGCGGGGGGACACTGAAGCTTTCTTT	CASSPRRGDTEAFF	.	once	TRBV7-8	TRBJ1-1
TGTGCCAGCAGACAGGGAGGTAGGGACGAGCAGTACTTC	CASRQGGRDEQYF	.	.	TRBV27	TRBJ2-7
TGCGCCAGCAGCCAAGACAGAATGGGGGGGTCACCCCTCCACTTT	CASSQDRMGGSPLHF	.	.	TRBV4-3	TRBJ1-6
TGCGCCAGCAGCAAGGAACCCCAGGGTCACAACTATGGCTACACCTTC	CASSKEPQGHNYGYTF	.	.	TRBV5-1	TRBJ1-2
TGTGCCAGTAGTACCTCGGGAGGGGGCTATCGGGAGACCCAGTACTTC	CASSTSGGGYRETQYF	.	.	TRBV19	TRBJ2-5
TGTGCCAGCCGCAGGGCCCTCCACGTCTATGGCTACACCTTC	CASRRALHVYGYTF	.	.	TRBV2	TRBJ1-2
TGTGCCAGCAGTAAACGGGGCGTTGGGGATGGCTACACCTTC	CASSKRGVGDGYTF	.	.	TRBV2	TRBJ1-2
TGTGCCACCCGCGGCGGCGCGAACACCGGGGAGCTGTTTTTT	CATRGGANTGELFF	.	.	TRBV6-5	TRBJ2-2
TGTGCCAGCACCGAACAGAGTCGCTACGAGCAGTACTTC	CASTEQSRYEQYF	.	.	TRBV6-6	TRBJ2-7
TGCGCCAGCAGCCAAGCCATTGGGGAGGGGTATGCGCAGTATTTT	CASSQAIGEGYAQYF	TRBD2	once	TRBV4-3	TRBJ2-3
TGTGCCAGCAGTTTGGGACAGATCTACGAGCAGTACTTC	CASSLGQIYEQYF	TRBD1	.	TRBV12-3/TRBV12-4	TRBJ2-7
TGTGCCAGCAGCGTAGAGGGACAGGGCGGATTATCTGGAAACACCATATATTTT	CASSVEGQGGLSGNTIYF	TRBD1	.	TRBV9	TRBJ1-3
TGTGCCAGCACCCGCCGGGACAGTACGTTGCGGGAGGAGGAGACCCAGTACTTC	CASTRRDSTLREEETQYF	.	.	TRBV28	TRBJ2-5
TGTGCCAGCACCCCTCGTGGGGGGGGCAATCAGCCCCAGCATTTT	CASTPRGGGNQPQHF	.	.	TRBV7-8	TRBJ1-5
TGTGCCACCAGTGATCCGGGTCGGCTCGCCGGGGAGCTGTTTTTT	CATSDPGRLAGELFF	.	.	TRBV24-1	TRBJ2-2
TGTGCCAGCAGCGGGTTTGGCCAAGAGACCCAGTACTTC	CASSGFGQETQYF	.	.	TRBV9	TRBJ2-5
TGTGCCAGCAGCTTGGACAATCATCAGCCCCAGCATTTT	CASSLDNHQPQHF	.	.	TRBV7-3	TRBJ1-5